Listed here are 23 T cell receptor beta chains from one sample, sequenced in a study of CD4 and CD8 cells across lung adenocarcinoma regions. Using its own MiXCR run on the PCR reads, TCRdb lists one record per CDR3 protein. The data show 6,000 to 7,500 distinct CDR3 sequences, around half seen once. Sequencing was done on a sample of CD8+ T cells from the center of a lung tumor. The origin of the receptors is a male donor with lung adenocarcinoma. The CD4 and CD8 labels of this study may be unreliable.

The chain combines TRBV9 with TRBJ1-5; weak D call: TRBD1 (5 bases). The V gene lost 4 bases and the J gene lost 2 bases, with 13 bases spanning the gap. Looked up from germline, CDR1 is SGDLS and CDR2 is YYNGEE. This CDR3 contains 15 residues. CDR3 region: CASSPDGGGNQPQHF. Written as DNA, the CDR3 is TGTGCCAGCAGCCCCGACGGGGGAGGCAATCAGCCCCAGCATTTT.

Worth noting for this clonotype: A junction boundary mismatches the germline segment, possibly from a read error. This sequence joins TRBV6-1 and TRBJ2-3; D is perhaps TRBD2 (7 bases). In germline, CDR1 is MNHNS, CDR2 SASEGT. There are 15 residues in the CDR3. The CDR3 sequence: CARRGEGVSTDTLYF. The CDR3 DNA reads as TGTGCCAGGAGGGGGGAGGGTGTGAGCACAGATACGCTGTATTTT.

This rearrangement joins TRBV10-3 to TRBJ2-5; weak D call: TRBD2 (5 bases). V was clipped by 3 bases and J by 11 bases, with 19 bases between them. Germline CDR1 ENHRY, CDR2 SYGVKD. The CDR3 length is 14 residues. CDR3 DNA sequence: TGTGCCATCAGTGAACGGGATATGGGCAATGAGCAGTACTTC. This gives the protein CAISERDMGNEQYF.

This clonotype was seen ten or more times. This sequence joins TRBV5-1 and TRBJ2-2; D is unresolved. Trimming took 2 bases from V and 4 from J, leaving 9 bases between them. This CDR3 has 14 amino acids. Germline V lookup: CDR1 SGHRS, CDR2 YFSETQ. CDR3: CASSLDEITGELFF. CDR3 sequence (DNA): TGCGCCAGCAGCTTAGACGAAATCACCGGGGAGCTGTTTTTT. Full variable domain (remainder filled in from reference TRBV5-1 and TRBJ2-2): KAGVTQTPRYLIKTRGQQVTLSCSPISGHRSVSWYQQTPGQGLQFLFEYFSETQRNKGNFPGRFSGRQFSNSRSEMNVSTLELGDSALYLCASSLDEITGELFFGEGSRLTVL.

Judged by abundance, this clonotype is medium-sized. The gene calls are TRBV6-1 and TRBJ2-1, with TRBD2 matching over 8 bases. Looked up from germline, CDR1 is MNHNS and CDR2 is SASEGT. V shed 1 base, J shed 15 bases, and the junction held 14 bases outside the gene matches. CDR3 size: 15 residues. In DNA, the CDR3 is TGTGCCAGCAGTGAAGAGAGACTAGCGTCCCCTAGGCCGTTCTTC. Its translation is CASSEERLASPRPFF.

The rearrangement uses TRBV6-1 and TRBJ2-1, with TRBD1 identical over 9 bases. The DNA end is more similar to TRBJ2-5, so the J call may be wrong. The CDR3 runs to 14 residues. Germline V gives CDR1 MNHNS, CDR2 SASEGT. Written as DNA, the CDR3 is TGTGCCAGCAGTACAGGACAGGGGCGGGAGACCCAGTACTTC. Its protein product is CASSTGQGRETQYF.

This clonotype was seen only once. The chain employs TRBV6-1 and TRBJ2-3, with 7 bases aligning to TRBD1. The end of the DNA fits TRBJ2-1 better, so the J call may be wrong. CDR3 size: 14 residues. CDR1 and CDR2 (germline): MNHNS, SASEGT. The CDR3, as DNA: TGTGCCAGCAGCCGACAGGGTTGGGTTAATGAGCAGTTCTTC. It translates to CASSRQGWVNEQFF.

The chain links TRBV13 to TRBJ2-5; 9 bases line up with TRBD1. Germline assignment: CDR1 PRHDT and CDR2 FYEKMQ (reference sequence). The CDR3 runs to 15 residues. J lost 9 bases, V lost 5 bases, and 13 bases had no gene match. The CDR3, as DNA: TGTGCCAGCAGCCCTCATAGACAGGGGGGGAAGGCCCAGTACTTC. Translated, it gives CASSPHRQGGKAQYF.

The chain employs TRBV7-2 and TRBJ2-1, with 12 bases lining up with TRBD2. V shed 7 bases and J 4 bases; nucleotides not matched to a gene: 5. The germline gives CDR1 SGHTA, CDR2 FQGNSA. This CDR3 region has 15 residues. The CDR3 bases are TGTGCCAGCAACACGGGACTAGCGGGTTACAATGAGCAGTTCTTC. It encodes CASNTGLAGYNEQFF.

The chain is built from TRBV6-1 and TRBJ2-1, with 7 nucleotides matching TRBD1. V was pared by 5 bases and J by 6 bases, with 7 bases of the junction left unmatched. The CDR3 loop spans 14 amino acids. Germline CDR1 is MNHNS and CDR2 is SASEGT. In nucleotides, the CDR3 is TGTGCCAGCAGTCCGCTGACAGGGATCAATGAGCAGTTCTTC. Residues: CASSPLTGINEQFF.

The chain links TRBV6-1 to TRBJ2-3; 8 nucleotides agree with TRBD2. The CDR3 is made up of 15 amino acids. In germline, CDR1 is MNHNS, CDR2 SASEGT. V was clipped by 5 bases and J by 6 bases; unmatched bases: 10. The CDR3 DNA follows: TGTGCCAGCAGTCCGGGACTAGGCAGTCTGGATACGCAGTATTTT. The encoded protein is CASSPGLGSLDTQYF.

This clonotype was seen at least ten times. The V call is TRBV6-1, the J call TRBJ2-1; D gene uncertain. Germline V gene lookup returns CDR1 MNHNS and CDR2 SASEGT. The length of the CDR3 is 14 residues. The ends were cut back, 3 bases at V and 4 bases at J, with 10 bases in the middle. The CDR3 nucleotides are TGTGCCAGCAGTGATTTGGAGCCTTACAATGAGCAGTTCTTC. Its protein product is CASSDLEPYNEQFF.

V is TRBV6-1 and J is TRBJ2-4; perhaps TRBD2 as D (7 bases). Germline values: CDR1 MNHNS, CDR2 SASEGT. The CDR3 extends over 14 amino acids. The CDR3: CAGSGGGGQDIQYF. DNA of the CDR3: TGTGCGGGCAGCGGAGGGGGGGGCCAAGACATTCAGTACTTC.

The chain is built from TRBV6-1 and TRBJ2-5; possible D gene TRBD2, 6 bases. The J call is doubtful: the DNA matches TRBJ2-7 better. CDR3 length equals 14 residues. The germline V gene has CDR1 MNHNS and CDR2 SASEGT. In nucleotides, the CDR3 is TGTGCCAGCAGTGACAGCGGGCGGACCTACGAGCAGTACTTC. Its protein is CASSDSGRTYEQYF.

There are many counts of this clonotype. The chain employs TRBV6-5 and TRBJ1-2; D gene unclear. CDR1 and CDR2 (germline): MNHEY, SVGAGI. The V end lost 0 bases, the J end lost 8 bases, and 13 bases lay between the germline ends. The CDR3 totals 14 residues. CDR3 amino acids: CASSYSREGVGYTF. CDR3 coding DNA: TGTGCCAGCAGTTACTCGAGAGAGGGTGTAGGCTACACCTTC.

This chain connects TRBV5-1 to TRBJ1-2; 7 bases line up with TRBD1. The CDR3 is 14 residues long. Germline-derived CDR1 and CDR2 are SGHRS and YFSETQ. V shed 0 bases and J 3 bases; nucleotides not matched to a gene: 2. CDR3 region: CASSLADRYYGYTF. In nucleotides, the CDR3 is TGCGCCAGCAGCTTGGCGGACAGGTACTATGGCTACACCTTC.

The chain carries TRBV10-1 and TRBJ1-1, with D perhaps matching TRBD1 (6 bases). Trimming stripped 8 bases from V and 6 bases from J, with 13 bases between. Germline-derived CDR1 and CDR2 are WNHNN and SYGVQD (reference sequence). This CDR3 spans 12 amino acids. The CDR3 coding sequence is TGCGCCAGCTCCCAAGGGGGTGCTGAAGCTTTCTTT. It yields the protein CASSQGGAEAFF.

This clonotype was seen only once. The genes are TRBV10-3 and TRBJ1-5; D remains unclear. The CDR3 consists of 12 residues. From germline, CDR1 is ENHRY and CDR2 SYGVKD. Trimming cost V 11 bases and J 9 bases, with 17 bases left between them. CDR3 amino acids: CASGNRGGPQHF. CDR3 DNA sequence: TGTGCCTCCGGAAACCGCGGAGGGCCCCAGCATTTT.

This clonotype was observed a few times. The rearrangement links TRBV6-1 to TRBJ1-3, with a possible D match to TRBD1 (6 bases). Between the trimmed V and J ends, which lost 6 bases and 0 bases, there was a span of 18 bases. The CDR3 contains 17 residues. Germline V gives CDR1 MNHNS, CDR2 SASEGT. DNA for the CDR3: TGTGCCAGCAGCGAGGGCTGGGGGGCGCTCTCTGGAAACACCATATATTTT. Translated: CASSEGWGALSGNTIYF.

This clonotype was seen repeatedly, ten times or more. The chain couples TRBV10-1 to TRBJ2-3; D not resolved. This CDR3 contains 15 residues. V was trimmed by 2 bases and J by 5 bases, leaving 14 bases between them. In germline, CDR1 is WNHNN, CDR2 SYGVQD (reference sequence). The CDR3 DNA follows: TGCGCCAGCAGTGAGCCTACCGTGGGTAAAGATACGCAGTATTTT. Encoded protein: CASSEPTVGKDTQYF.

This clonotype has at least ten counts. The chain uses TRBV6-1 and TRBJ2-3; 7 positions match TRBD1. Germline assignment: CDR1 MNHNS and CDR2 SASEGT. Trimming at V came to 2 bases and at J to 6 bases, leaving 2 bases not matched to a gene. The CDR3 covers 13 residues. DNA of the CDR3: TGTGCCAGCAGTGAATACAGGGGCGATACGCAGTATTTT. It specifies CASSEYRGDTQYF.

This clonotype was seen many times. Given a much more abundant clone one base away, this may be a read error. The chain combines TRBV10-1 with TRBJ2-5; D uncertain. CDR1 is WNHNN, CDR2 SYGVQD, per germline (reference sequence). CDR3 length: 15 residues. V lost 10 bases and J 11 bases, leaving 29 bases between the germline ends. The CDR3 DNA follows: TGCGCCAAAAACACAGACCCGTCTCTCTACAATGAGCAGTACTTC. Its translation: CAKNTDPSLYNEQYF.

This chain links TRBV6-8 with TRBJ2-2; no definite D call. Trimming removed 7 bases from V and 6 bases from J, with 6 bases in between. This CDR3 contains 11 residues. Germline lookup yields CDR1 MNHGY and CDR2 SAAAGT. The CDR3 coding sequence is TGTGCCAGCACTAGGGCCGGGGAGCTGTTTTTT. The encoded protein is CASTRAGELFF.